A single sample is the source of the 30 T cell receptor beta chains below, sequenced in a study of blood T cell repertoires in COVID-19. Here immunoSEQ multiplex PCR was the method, and the copy in TCRdb shows in-frame clones only, minus some. The sample has about 190,000 clones; 65% to 80% are singletons. Material for sequencing was peripheral blood. These receptors came from a woman in her fifties or sixties with acute or convalescent COVID-19.

V gene TRBV18 combines with J gene TRBJ1-5; D is possibly TRBD1 (5 bases). The CDR3 extends over 14 amino acids. V gave up 2 bases and J gave up 3 bases, with 8 bases separating them. Per germline, CDR1 KGHSH and CDR2 LQKENI. The CDR3 loop is CASSPTRVNQPQHF. CDR3 DNA sequence: TGTGCCAGCTCACCAACCAGGGTCAATCAGCCCCAGCATTTT.

V and J are TRBV5-1 and TRBJ2-7; 9 bases match TRBD1. With 2 bases clipped from V and 0 bases from J, the junction kept 3 bases outside the gene matches. The germline CDR1 and CDR2 sequences are SGHRS and YFSETQ. CDR3 length: 15 amino acids. The CDR3: CASSFRTGASYEQYF. The CDR3 DNA reads as TGCGCCAGCAGCTTTAGGACAGGGGCCTCCTACGAGCAGTACTTC.

V is TRBV11-2 and J is TRBJ2-2, with TRBD2 identical over 11 bases. This CDR3 is built from 15 residues. Germline trimming cut 5 bases from V and 4 bases from J; bases unmatched to any gene: 3. In germline, CDR1 is SGHAT, CDR2 FQNNGV. This chain's CDR3 is CASSLSGGATGELFF. The CDR3 coding sequence is TGTGCCAGCAGCCTTAGCGGGGGGGCCACCGGGGAGCTGTTTTTT.

The table lists this clone with a few counts. CDR3 nucleotides: TGTGCCAGCAGTTTAGTATCGAGCCAGCCCCAGCATTTT. The encoded protein is CASSLVSSQPQHF. V is TRBV28 and J is TRBJ1-5; D is unresolved. Trimming took 2 bases from V and 7 from J, leaving 9 bases between them. This CDR3 comprises 13 residues. Germline lookup yields CDR1 MDHEN and CDR2 SYDVKM.

The chain couples TRBV11-2 to TRBJ1-6; no reliable D call. In germline, CDR1 is SGHAT, CDR2 FQNNGV. The CDR3 has 12 amino acids. V lost 2 bases and J 8 bases, leaving 4 bases between the germline ends. Written as DNA, the CDR3 is TGTGCCAGCAGCTTACGAGATTCACCCCTCCACTTT. Translating gives CASSLRDSPLHF.

CDR3 amino acids: CASSNRAEQYF. CDR3 DNA sequence: TGTGCCAGCAGTAACAGGGCTGAGCAGTACTTC. The chain links TRBV6-5 to TRBJ2-7; D perhaps matches TRBD1 (6 bases). Germline-derived CDR1 and CDR2 are MNHEY and SVGAGI. With 5 bases removed from V and 7 bases from J, the gap between germline ends came to 9 bases. The CDR3 contains 11 residues.

V is TRBV28 and J is TRBJ1-3; 7 nucleotides align to TRBD1. V was pared by 5 bases and J by 4 bases, with 5 bases of the junction left unmatched. CDR3 length: 14 residues. Germline values: CDR1 MDHEN, CDR2 SYDVKM. The CDR3 DNA reads TGTGCCAGCAGTCTGACAGGGACGGGAAACACCATATATTTT. Translation gives CASSLTGTGNTIYF.

The chain has TRBV9 and TRBJ1-1, with D possibly matching TRBD1 (6 bases). The CDR3 has 14 residues. Trimming took 6 bases from V and 1 from J, leaving 13 bases between them. CDR1 and CDR2 from the germline V gene are SGDLS and YYNGEE. CDR3 DNA: TGTGCCAGCAATCGGGGGGCTACGAACACTGAAGCTTTCTTT. This codes for CASNRGATNTEAFF.

The chain has TRBV5-1 and TRBJ2-3; TRBD1 is a possible D gene (6 bases). CDR3 length: 14 residues. Germline V lookup: CDR1 SGHRS, CDR2 YFSETQ. Trimming took 0 bases from V and 4 from J, leaving 9 bases between them. CDR3 in amino acids: CASSLVQGSDTQYF. As DNA, the CDR3 is TGCGCCAGCAGCTTGGTTCAGGGGTCAGATACGCAGTATTTT.

The table lists this clone with a count of one. This chain joins TRBV29-1 and TRBJ1-1; a weak D match, TRBD1 (6 bases). Trimming cost V 7 bases and J 6 bases, with 21 bases left between them. The CDR3 spans 14 residues. CDR1 SQVTM and CDR2 ANQGSEA come from the germline V gene. The CDR3, as DNA: TGCAGCGCCTACGTGGGAGGGGGAGGGTCTGAAGCTTTCTTT. Amino acid sequence: CSAYVGGGGSEAFF.

J is TRBJ2-2 and V is TRBV18, with a weak D call TRBD1 (6 bases). The germline CDR1 and CDR2 sequences are KGHSH and LQKENI. V gave up 3 bases and J gave up 3 bases, with 14 bases separating them. CDR3 length equals 16 residues. CDR3 in DNA: TGTGCCAGCTCACCGGGCCCAGGGGCAGACACCGGGGAGCTGTTTTTT. Protein: CASSPGPGADTGELFF.

The chain recombines TRBV5-1 with TRBJ2-1, with 11 positions matching TRBD2. The trim removed 4 bases at V and 3 bases at J, leaving 6 bases unmatched. Germline loops: CDR1 SGHRS, CDR2 YFSETQ. The CDR3 extends over 16 amino acids. CDR3 sequence (DNA): TGCGCCAGCAGCACCGGACTAGCGGGTTTCTACAATGAGCAGTTCTTC. Its protein product is CASSTGLAGFYNEQFF.

The chain is built from TRBV30 and TRBJ1-1, with D tentatively TRBD1 (5 bases). V was trimmed by 4 bases and J by 5 bases, leaving 8 bases between them. The CDR3 contains 11 residues. CDR1 GTSNPN and CDR2 SVGIG come from the germline V gene (reference sequence). The CDR3 here is CAWIQATEAFF. CDR3 DNA: TGTGCCTGGATACAGGCAACTGAAGCTTTCTTT.

To note about this clone: The germline gene is not matched at one end of the junction; a read error may be the cause. V usage is TRBV18 and J usage is TRBJ2-2, with a possible D match to TRBD2 (5 bases). The germline V gene has CDR1 KGHSH and CDR2 LQKENI. CDR3 length: 13 amino acids. CDR3 in amino acids: CASSHGCNRGAVF. Written as DNA, the CDR3 is TGTGCCAGCTCACACGGTTGTAACCGGGGAGCTGTTTTT. Drawing the rest from reference TRBV18 and TRBJ2-2, the complete variable domain is NAGVMQNPRHLVRRRGQEARLRCSPMKGHSHVYWYRQLPEEGLKFMVYLQKENIIDESGMPKERFSAEFPKEGPSILRIQQVVRGDSAAYFCASSHGCNRGAVFGEGSRLTVL.

The chain employs TRBV18 and TRBJ1-1; the D gene is possibly TRBD1 (5 bases). The germline V gene encodes CDR1 KGHSH and CDR2 LQKENI. The V and J ends lost 2 bases and 0 bases respectively, with 13 bases between them. The CDR3 consists of 16 residues. The CDR3 protein is CASSPSIGAMNTEAFF. CDR3 bases: TGTGCCAGCTCACCATCCATAGGGGCGATGAACACTGAAGCTTTCTTT.

The chain recombines TRBV24-1 with TRBJ2-3; TRBD2 agrees at 10 bases. Trimming at V came to 0 bases and at J to 6 bases, leaving 14 bases not matched to a gene. CDR3 length equals 19 residues. Germline V CDR1 and CDR2: KGHDR, SFDVKD. The CDR3 region has the DNA TGTGCCACCAGTGATTTGACTAGCGGGAAAATGGTCGGGCCGGATACGCAGTATTTT. Protein: CATSDLTSGKMVGPDTQYF.

This clone has a single count. The CDR3 reads CASSSRTGGFNEQYF. The CDR3 region has the DNA TGTGCCAGCAGCTCTCGGACAGGGGGCTTCAACGAGCAGTACTTC. The V and J genes are TRBV7-6 and TRBJ2-7, with 11 bases aligning to TRBD1. With 4 bases clipped from V and 5 bases from J, the junction kept 7 bases outside the gene matches. The CDR3 is 15 amino acids. Germline CDR1 and CDR2: SGHVS and FNYEAQ.

This chain connects TRBV5-6 to TRBJ2-2; maybe TRBD2 (7 bases). V was shortened by 1 base and J by 0 bases, with 16 bases between the two germline ends. Germline V gene data show CDR1 as SGHDT and CDR2 as YYEEEE. This CDR3 comprises 18 residues. The CDR3 loop is CASSLMGGTLANTGELFF. In DNA, the CDR3 is TGTGCCAGCAGCTTGATGGGGGGGACACTTGCGAACACCGGGGAGCTGTTTTTT. The complete variable domain, with remaining parts taken from reference TRBV5-6 and TRBJ2-2, reads DAGVTQSPTHLIKTRGQQVTLRCSPKSGHDTVSWYQQALGQGPQFIFQYYEEEERQRGNFPDRFSGHQFPNYSSELNVNALLLGDSALYLCASSLMGGTLANTGELFFGEGSRLTVL.

This rearrangement joins TRBV11-2 to TRBJ2-7; the D is unclear. Deletions cut 2 bases from V and 5 bases from J, with 7 bases between. CDR1 is SGHAT, CDR2 FQNNGV, per germline. This CDR3 has 12 residues. CDR3 nucleotides: TGTGCCAGCAGCTTAAGAGTTGACGAGCAGTACTTC. It yields the protein CASSLRVDEQYF.

The chain is built from TRBV6-6 and TRBJ2-3; a possible D gene is TRBD2 (5 bases). V lost 5 bases and J lost 2, with 14 bases in between. Germline assignment: CDR1 MNHNY and CDR2 SVGAGI (reference sequence). There are 15 residues in the CDR3. The CDR3 region is CASSQTRTYTDTQYF. For the CDR3, the DNA is TGTGCCAGCAGTCAAACTAGAACCTACACAGATACGCAGTATTTT.

The rearrangement joins TRBV29-1 to TRBJ2-2, with TRBD1 matching over 11 bases. V dropped 6 bases and J dropped 5; count of bases not matched to a gene: 8. Germline V gives CDR1 SQVTM, CDR2 ANQGSEA. The CDR3 runs 15 residues. CDR3: CSVGQGAVYTGELFF. CDR3 nucleotide sequence: TGCAGCGTCGGACAGGGGGCGGTATATACCGGGGAGCTGTTTTTT.

In its sample, this clone was seen a few times. This chain joins TRBV6-5 and TRBJ2-1; 9 bases are a match to TRBD2. V lost 2 bases to trimming and J lost 5 bases; unmatched junction nucleotides: 4. The CDR3 has 15 amino acids. CDR1 and CDR2 (germline): MNHEY, SVGAGI. For the CDR3, the DNA is TGTGCCAGCAGTTACCGCCTAGCGGGGAACAATGAGCAGTTCTTC. Protein: CASSYRLAGNNEQFF.

The genes are TRBV14 and TRBJ1-1, with TRBD1 as a possible D gene (5 bases). The germline CDR1 and CDR2 sequences are SGHDN and FVKESK. This CDR3 is 13 amino acids long. Trimming cost V 4 bases and J 10 bases, with 16 bases left between them. The CDR3 nucleotides read TGTGCCAGCAGCCCGCAGGGACTGGGCGGAGCTTTCTTT. It is translated as CASSPQGLGGAFF.

In its sample, this clone was seen a few times. This CDR3 is CASSSLTSNPKYF. CDR3 sequence (DNA): TGCGCCAGCAGTTCCCTGACTAGCAACCCTAAGTATTTT. The chain recombines TRBV10-1 with TRBJ2-3, with TRBD2 identical over 7 bases. The V and J ends lost 5 bases and 13 bases, in that order; junction bases with no gene match: 12. There are 13 residues in the CDR3. The germline V gene has CDR1 WNHNN and CDR2 SYGVQD (reference sequence).

V gene TRBV4-1 combines with J gene TRBJ2-1; 9 bases agree with TRBD2. In germline, CDR1 is MGHRA, CDR2 YSYEKL. The CDR3 covers 16 residues. V gave up 7 bases and J gave up 8 bases; unmatched junction bases: 15. The CDR3 nucleotides are TGCGCCAGCATCGATATCGGGGCGGGGGGGCCACATGAGCAGTTCTTC. Amino acid sequence: CASIDIGAGGPHEQFF.

This rearrangement joins TRBV28 to TRBJ2-3; TRBD2 agrees at 7 bases. The CDR3 sequence is 18 residues long. The germline V gene encodes CDR1 MDHEN and CDR2 SYDVKM. The V and J ends lost 3 bases and 0 bases, in that order; junction bases with no gene match: 12. The CDR3: CASSFITGSGTSTDTQYF. For the CDR3, the DNA is TGTGCCAGCAGTTTTATAACCGGCAGCGGGACTAGCACAGATACGCAGTATTTT.

The chain joins TRBV18 to TRBJ1-4; a possible D gene is TRBD1 (6 bases). Germline V gene sequence: CDR1 KGHSH, CDR2 LQKENI. The CDR3 has 16 residues. The ends were cut back, 0 bases at V and 3 bases at J, with 11 bases in the middle. The CDR3 DNA sequence: TGTGCCAGCTCACCACCCCCTCAGGGGTCTAATGAAAAACTGTTTTTT. It translates to CASSPPPQGSNEKLFF.

The chain joins TRBV7-9 to TRBJ2-1; TRBD2 agrees at 9 bases. With V trimmed by 5 bases and J by 4 bases, 12 bases remained unmatched. Germline values: CDR1 SEHNR, CDR2 FQNEAQ (reference sequence). The CDR3 totals 17 residues. CDR3 in amino acids: CASSPSVAGGVYNEQFF. The CDR3 nucleotides read TGTGCCAGCAGCCCTTCCGTGGCGGGAGGGGTGTACAATGAGCAGTTCTTC.

The V and J genes are TRBV3-1 (or the pseudogene TRBV3-2) and TRBJ2-6, with 10 positions matching TRBD2. The germline V gene has CDR1 LGHDT and CDR2 YNNKEL (reference sequence). With 0 bases clipped from V and 1 base from J, the junction kept 6 bases outside the gene matches. The CDR3 extends over 19 amino acids. CDR3 sequence: CASSQETSGALSGANVLTF. The CDR3 bases are TGTGCCAGCAGCCAAGAAACTAGCGGGGCCCTTTCTGGGGCCAACGTCCTGACTTTC.

There are a few counts of this clone. The rearrangement links TRBV27 to TRBJ2-7, with D possibly matching TRBD2 (5 bases). The CDR3 runs 15 residues. Trimming stripped 0 bases from V and 3 bases from J, with 12 bases between. From germline, CDR1 is MNHEY and CDR2 SMNVEV (reference sequence). CDR3 loop: CASSLSNGLFYEQYF. The CDR3 DNA reads as TGTGCCAGCAGTTTATCGAATGGACTGTTCTACGAGCAGTACTTC.